These 21 T cell receptor beta chains originate from one sample sequenced in a study of blood T cell repertoires in COVID-19. This table comes from immunoSEQ multiplex PCR, and its TCRdb copy is limited to in-frame clones, with some not included. Of over 25,000 clones in the sample, approximately 86% were seen once. Sequenced: peripheral blood. The receptors come from a human donor in a cohort sampled during active COVID-19. The donor label of this sample is uncertain.

CDR3 DNA: TGTGCCAGCAGCCAAACCAGCCCTAGCGGGAGGGGAGAGACCCAGTACTTC. Its translation: CASSQTSPSGRGETQYF. V and J are TRBV3-1 (or the pseudogene TRBV3-2) and TRBJ2-5; 12 positions agree with TRBD2. The CDR3 spans 17 residues. With 2 bases clipped from V and 4 bases from J, the junction kept 8 bases outside the gene matches. The germline gives CDR1 LGHDT, CDR2 YNNKEL (reference sequence).

The chain links TRBV2 to TRBJ1-4; D is perhaps TRBD1 (5 bases). Trimming took off 8 bases at V and 5 bases at J, with 18 bases between the two ends. The CDR3 runs 15 residues. From germline, CDR1 is SNHLY and CDR2 FYNNEI. The DNA of the CDR3 is TGTGCCAGCCATGAGAGCACAGGAGCAAATGAAAAACTGTTTTTT. Protein: CASHESTGANEKLFF.

In this sample, this clone turned up a few times. The V gene is TRBV27, the J gene TRBJ2-7; 10 bases are shared with TRBD1. There are 15 residues in the CDR3. Looked up from germline, CDR1 is MNHEY and CDR2 is SMNVEV (reference sequence). With V trimmed by 4 bases and J by 4 bases, 7 bases remained unmatched. In DNA, the CDR3 is TGTGCCAGCAGTTCGCCGGGACAGGGGATTTACGAGCAGTACTTC. Translated, it gives CASSSPGQGIYEQYF.

This sequence joins TRBV7-9 and TRBJ2-1; possible D gene TRBD2, 5 bases. V lost 0 bases and J lost 4, with 10 bases in between. The CDR3 runs 15 residues. Germline V gene data show CDR1 as SEHNR and CDR2 as FQNEAQ (reference sequence). In DNA, the CDR3 is TGTGCCAGCAGCTTAGCACTAGGGAGATACAATGAGCAGTTCTTC. Protein product: CASSLALGRYNEQFF.

J is TRBJ2-7 and V is TRBV27; possibly TRBD1 for D (6 bases). Trimming shortened V by 1 base and J by 6 bases, and 10 bases separated the two germline ends. There are 13 residues in the CDR3. Per germline, CDR1 MNHEY and CDR2 SMNVEV (reference sequence). CDR3 bases: TGTGCCAGCAGTTTATTGGCCAGGGGCGAGCAGTACTTC. It codes for CASSLLARGEQYF.

V is TRBV30 and J is TRBJ1-2, with TRBD1 matching 7 bases. The CDR3 length is 13 residues. The germline V gene has CDR1 GTSNPN and CDR2 SVGIG (reference sequence). V lost 2 bases to trimming and J lost 2 bases; unmatched junction nucleotides: 2. The DNA for the CDR3 is TGTGCCTGGAGTTCAGGGGGGAACTATGGCTACACCTTC. Translation gives CAWSSGGNYGYTF.

The rearrangement links TRBV28 to TRBJ2-3; 10 bases line up with TRBD2. Germline trimming cut 1 base from V and 1 base from J; bases unmatched to any gene: 2. Looked up from germline, CDR1 is MDHEN and CDR2 is SYDVKM. The CDR3 contains 16 residues. This chain's CDR3 is CASSLYLAGGTDTQYF. The CDR3 DNA follows: TGTGCCAGCAGTTTATACCTAGCGGGAGGCACAGATACGCAGTATTTT.

V gene TRBV2 combines with J gene TRBJ2-1; 7 bases match TRBD1. V shed 1 base, J shed 5 bases, and the junction held 8 bases outside the gene matches. Germline V gives CDR1 SNHLY, CDR2 FYNNEI. The CDR3 totals 16 residues. The DNA for the CDR3 is TGTGCCAGCAGTGAAGGTCCCGGGACAGATAACAATGAGCAGTTCTTC. It encodes CASSEGPGTDNNEQFF.

V usage is TRBV5-4 and J usage is TRBJ2-7; TRBD2 might be the D (5 bases). The CDR3 extends over 13 amino acids. V gave up 0 bases and J gave up 3 bases, with 7 bases separating them. Looked up from germline, CDR1 is SGHNT and CDR2 is YYREEE (reference sequence). The CDR3 loop reads CASSLERDYEQYF. The CDR3 coding sequence is TGTGCCAGCAGCTTGGAACGGGACTACGAGCAGTACTTC.

About this clone itself: A read error may account for a junction end that differs from germline. The V call is TRBV6-5, the J call TRBJ2-7, with TRBD1 identical over 7 bases. This CDR3 is built from 14 residues. Germline loops: CDR1 MNHEY, CDR2 SVGAGI. The CDR3 here is CASSDSDRPYEQYF. The CDR3 DNA reads TGTGCCAGCAGTGACTCGGACAGGCCCTACGAGCAGTACTTC.

The V call is TRBV5-1, the J call TRBJ2-3, with 13 bases identical to TRBD2. The CDR3 spans 17 residues. The germline gives CDR1 SGHRS, CDR2 YFSETQ. Germline trimming cut 4 bases from V and 2 bases from J; bases unmatched to any gene: 7. CDR3 nucleotide sequence: TGCGCCAGCAGCGAGACTAGCGGGAGGCCGCCCACAGATACGCAGTATTTT. This encodes CASSETSGRPPTDTQYF.

The chain recombines TRBV24-1 with TRBJ2-2, with 9 nucleotides matching TRBD1. Germline-derived CDR1 and CDR2 are KGHDR and SFDVKD. V lost 7 bases and J lost 6; bases outside the gene matches: 8. The CDR3 is 15 amino acids. The CDR3 loop reads CATSLGTGRAGELFF. As DNA, the CDR3 is TGTGCCACCAGCCTCGGGACAGGGAGGGCCGGGGAGCTGTTTTTT.

The table lists this clone with a few counts. The chain uses TRBV3-1 (or the pseudogene TRBV3-2) and TRBJ1-2, with D unresolved. The V end was cut by 0 bases, the J end by 10 bases, with 9 bases between. Looked up from germline, CDR1 is LGHDT and CDR2 is YNNKEL (reference sequence). CDR3 size: 12 residues. CDR3 sequence: CASSQDWASYTF. DNA for the CDR3: TGTGCCAGCAGCCAAGATTGGGCATCCTACACCTTC.

This chain joins TRBV30 and TRBJ1-4; 10 positions agree with TRBD1. The CDR3 runs to 15 residues. The V gene's germline CDR1 is GTSNPN and CDR2 SVGIG (reference sequence). The junction had 2 bases not matched to a gene; V was cut back by 1 base and J by 3 bases. The CDR3 region has the DNA TGTGCCTGGAGTGAGACAGGGGGCCCTAATGAAAAACTGTTTTTT. Translation: CAWSETGGPNEKLFF.

The chain joins TRBV6-5 to TRBJ1-5; TRBD1 is a possible D gene (6 bases). Germline assignment: CDR1 MNHEY and CDR2 SVGAGI. The CDR3 is made up of 16 amino acids. The V end lost 0 bases, the J end lost 7 bases, and 16 bases lay between the germline ends. The DNA for the CDR3 is TGTGCCAGCAGTTACTCAGATCCAGGGGTGGGACAGCCCCAGCATTTT. It is translated as CASSYSDPGVGQPQHF.

This chain uses TRBV9 with TRBJ1-1, with D possibly being TRBD1 (6 bases). Trimming pared 1 base from V and 1 base from J, leaving 23 bases between. The length of the CDR3 is 19 residues. Germline CDR1 is SGDLS and CDR2 is YYNGEE. The CDR3 region is CASSVSARSDGGQNTEAFF. DNA of the CDR3: TGTGCCAGCAGCGTATCGGCTCGGTCAGATGGGGGCCAGAACACTGAAGCTTTCTTT.

This chain's CDR3 is CASRRGQGYFF. As DNA, the CDR3 is TGTGCCAGCAGACGAGGACAGGGGTACTTCTTC. J is TRBJ2-1 and V is TRBV6-5; 9 bases align to TRBD1. The CDR3 length is 11 residues. Looked up from germline, CDR1 is MNHEY and CDR2 is SVGAGI. V lost 6 bases, J lost 16 bases, and 7 bases stayed unmatched.

V is TRBV11-2 and J is TRBJ1-3; 8 nucleotides align to TRBD1. The CDR3 runs to 14 residues. Trimming cost V 5 bases and J 10 bases; bases outside gene matches: 10. Germline V CDR1 and CDR2: SGHAT, FQNNGV. The CDR3 region is CASSAGGRRNTIYF. CDR3 DNA sequence: TGTGCCAGCAGCGCAGGGGGCAGACGGAATACCATATATTTT.

The gene calls are TRBV11-3 and TRBJ2-7; D ambiguous. The germline V gene encodes CDR1 SGHNT and CDR2 YENEEA. This CDR3 has 13 amino acids. V dropped 1 base and J dropped 1 base, with 5 bases sitting between them. CDR3 residues: CASSLGRSYEQYF. CDR3 nucleotide sequence: TGTGCCAGCAGCTTAGGGCGGTCCTACGAGCAGTACTTC.

The chain combines TRBV27 with TRBJ2-7; the D gene is possibly TRBD2 (5 bases). There are 13 residues in the CDR3. Trimming took 11 bases from V and 3 from J, leaving 17 bases between them. Germline CDR1 MNHEY, CDR2 SMNVEV (reference sequence). CDR3 region: CAPHRIAIYEQYF. The CDR3 region has the DNA TGTGCCCCCCACAGAATAGCGATCTACGAGCAGTACTTC.

J is TRBJ2-1 and V is TRBV5-4; TRBD1 might be the D (6 bases). Trimming took off 4 bases at V and 8 bases at J, with 16 bases between the two ends. There are 14 residues in the CDR3. Per germline, CDR1 SGHNT and CDR2 YYREEE (reference sequence). CDR3 loop: CASSPKQGTDEQFF. CDR3 nucleotide sequence: TGTGCCAGCAGCCCAAAACAGGGAACCGATGAGCAGTTCTTC.